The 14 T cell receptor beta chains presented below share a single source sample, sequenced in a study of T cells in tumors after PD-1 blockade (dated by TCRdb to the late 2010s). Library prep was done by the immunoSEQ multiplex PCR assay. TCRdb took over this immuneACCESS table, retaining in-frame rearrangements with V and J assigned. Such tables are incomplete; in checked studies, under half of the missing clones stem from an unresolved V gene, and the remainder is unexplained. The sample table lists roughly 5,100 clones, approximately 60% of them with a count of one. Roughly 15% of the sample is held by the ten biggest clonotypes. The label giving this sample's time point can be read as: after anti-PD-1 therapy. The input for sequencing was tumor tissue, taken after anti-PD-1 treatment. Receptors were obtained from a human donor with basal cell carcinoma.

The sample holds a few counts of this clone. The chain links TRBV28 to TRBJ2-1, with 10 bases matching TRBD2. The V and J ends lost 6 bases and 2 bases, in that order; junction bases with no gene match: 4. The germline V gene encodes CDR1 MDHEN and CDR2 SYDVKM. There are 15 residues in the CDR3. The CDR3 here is CASRIAGGTYNEQFF. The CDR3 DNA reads TGTGCCAGCAGGATAGCGGGAGGTACCTACAATGAGCAGTTCTTC.

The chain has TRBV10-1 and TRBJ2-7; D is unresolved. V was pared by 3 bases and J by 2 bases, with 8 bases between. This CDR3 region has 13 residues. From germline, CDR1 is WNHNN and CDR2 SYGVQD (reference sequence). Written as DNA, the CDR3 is TGCGCCAGCAGTGATTCGATTACCTACGAGCAGTACTTC. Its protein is CASSDSITYEQYF.

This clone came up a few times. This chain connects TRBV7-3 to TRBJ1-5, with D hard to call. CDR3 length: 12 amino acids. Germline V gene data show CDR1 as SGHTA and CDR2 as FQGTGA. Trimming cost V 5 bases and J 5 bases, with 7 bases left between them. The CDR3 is CASSQIYQPQHF. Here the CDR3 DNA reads TGTGCCAGCAGCCAAATCTATCAGCCCCAGCATTTT.

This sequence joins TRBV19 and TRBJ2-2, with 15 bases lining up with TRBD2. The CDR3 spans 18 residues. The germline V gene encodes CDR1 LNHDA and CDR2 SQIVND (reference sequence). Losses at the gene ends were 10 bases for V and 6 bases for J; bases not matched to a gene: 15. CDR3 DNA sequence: TGTGCCACCTACCAGGGACTAGCGGGAGGCTCGCGGGCCGGGGAGCTGTTTTTT. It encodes CATYQGLAGGSRAGELFF.

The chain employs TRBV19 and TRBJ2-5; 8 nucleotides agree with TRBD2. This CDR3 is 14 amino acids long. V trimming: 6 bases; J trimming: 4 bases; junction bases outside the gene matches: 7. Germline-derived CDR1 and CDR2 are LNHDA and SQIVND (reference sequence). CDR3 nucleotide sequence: TGTGCCAGTAGGCCGGGGGGGCAGAGAGAGACCCAGTACTTC. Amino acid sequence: CASRPGGQRETQYF.

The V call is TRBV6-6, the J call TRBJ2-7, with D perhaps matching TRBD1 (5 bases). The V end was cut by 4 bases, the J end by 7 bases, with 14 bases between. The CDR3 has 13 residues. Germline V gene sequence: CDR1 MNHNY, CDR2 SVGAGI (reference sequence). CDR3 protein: CASSLARAEEQYF. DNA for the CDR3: TGTGCCAGCAGTTTGGCCAGGGCGGAAGAGCAGTACTTC.

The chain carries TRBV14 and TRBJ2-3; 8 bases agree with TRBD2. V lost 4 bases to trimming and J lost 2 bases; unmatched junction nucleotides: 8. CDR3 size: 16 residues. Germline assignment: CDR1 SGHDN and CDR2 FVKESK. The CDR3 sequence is CASSLRTSWVTDTQYF. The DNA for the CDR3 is TGTGCCAGCAGCCTCCGGACTAGCTGGGTCACAGATACGCAGTATTTT.

The CDR3 loop is CATDGTGTGTNEQFF. The DNA of the CDR3 is TGTGCCACCGACGGTACCGGGACAGGGACCAATGAGCAGTTCTTC. The chain employs TRBV10-3 and TRBJ2-1; 9 bases align to TRBD1. Trimming at V came to 10 bases and at J to 6 bases, leaving 13 bases not matched to a gene. This CDR3 is 15 amino acids long. Germline CDR1 reads ENHRY; CDR2 reads SYGVKD.

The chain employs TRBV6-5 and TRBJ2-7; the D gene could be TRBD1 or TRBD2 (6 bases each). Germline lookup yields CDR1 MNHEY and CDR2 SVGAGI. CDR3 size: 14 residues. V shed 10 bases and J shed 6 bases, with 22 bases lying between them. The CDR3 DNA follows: TGTGCCATCCGGGGGCAGGGTGTTTTCGGCGAGCAGTACTTC. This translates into CAIRGQGVFGEQYF.

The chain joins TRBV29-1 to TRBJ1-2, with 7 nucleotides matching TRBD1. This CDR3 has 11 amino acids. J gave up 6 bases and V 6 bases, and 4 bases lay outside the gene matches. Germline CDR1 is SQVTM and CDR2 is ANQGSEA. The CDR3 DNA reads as TGCAGCGTCGACAGGGTTAATGGCTACACCTTC. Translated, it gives CSVDRVNGYTF.

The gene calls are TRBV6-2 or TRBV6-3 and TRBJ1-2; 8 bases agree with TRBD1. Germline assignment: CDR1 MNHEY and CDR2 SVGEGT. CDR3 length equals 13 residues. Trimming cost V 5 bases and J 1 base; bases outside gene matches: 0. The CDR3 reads CASSDRGNYGYTF. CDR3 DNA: TGTGCCAGCAGTGACAGGGGTAACTATGGCTACACCTTC.

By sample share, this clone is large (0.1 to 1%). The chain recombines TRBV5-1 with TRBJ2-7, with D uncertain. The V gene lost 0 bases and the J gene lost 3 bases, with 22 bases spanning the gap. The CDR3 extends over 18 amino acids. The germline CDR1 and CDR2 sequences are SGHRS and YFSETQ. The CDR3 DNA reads TGCGCCAGCAGCTTGGCAACGACACTGGGTACGGTCAGCTACGAGCAGTACTTC. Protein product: CASSLATTLGTVSYEQYF.

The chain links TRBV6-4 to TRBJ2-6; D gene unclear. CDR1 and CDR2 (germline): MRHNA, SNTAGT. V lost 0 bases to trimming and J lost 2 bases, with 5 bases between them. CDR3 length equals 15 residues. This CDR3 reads CASSDSNTGANVLTF. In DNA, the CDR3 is TGTGCCAGCAGTGACTCCAACACTGGGGCCAACGTCCTGACTTTC.

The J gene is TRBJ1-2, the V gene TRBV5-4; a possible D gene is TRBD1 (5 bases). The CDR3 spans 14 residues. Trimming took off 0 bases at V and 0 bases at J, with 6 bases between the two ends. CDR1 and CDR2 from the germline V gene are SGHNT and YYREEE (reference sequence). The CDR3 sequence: CASSLVGANYGYTF. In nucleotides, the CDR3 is TGTGCCAGCAGCTTGGTAGGGGCTAACTATGGCTACACCTTC.